A single sample is the source of the 10 T cell receptor beta chains below, sequenced in a study of identifying expanded T cells in peripheral blood. TCRdb's copy holds only in-frame clones and misses some; the assay was immunoSEQ multiplex PCR. This repertoire shows 60,000 to 80,000 clones, about 90% found once; its top ten account for over 2.5%. The source material was blood. Receptors were obtained from a person aged 18-69 years in good health.

The DNA of the CDR3 is TGTGCCAGCAGTCCTTGGGGTTCAGATGGCTACACCTTC. It encodes CASSPWGSDGYTF. The rearrangement joins TRBV27 to TRBJ1-2; D is unresolved. V shed 5 bases and J shed 6 bases, with 13 bases lying between them. This CDR3 comprises 13 residues. Germline CDR1 is MNHEY and CDR2 is SMNVEV (reference sequence).

This clone was seen once. The chain recombines TRBV6-6 with TRBJ2-2; tentatively, D is TRBD2 (6 bases). The V end was cut by 2 bases, the J end by 2 bases, with 9 bases between. CDR1 MNHNY and CDR2 SVGAGI come from the germline V gene (reference sequence). This CDR3 is 15 amino acids long. The CDR3 reads CASSYAGLNTGELFF. The CDR3 DNA is TGTGCCAGCAGTTACGCGGGACTTAACACCGGGGAGCTGTTTTTT.

The gene calls are TRBV19 and TRBJ1-2; D may be TRBD1 (6 bases). Germline CDR1 is LNHDA and CDR2 is SQIVND (reference sequence). The CDR3 is 13 residues long. The ends were cut back, 11 bases at V and 8 bases at J, with 21 bases in the middle. DNA for the CDR3: TGTGCCGTGCGGGACATCCCTCCTCGGGGCTACACCTTC. Translating gives CAVRDIPPRGYTF.

The chain links TRBV18 to TRBJ2-2; 7 nucleotides line up with TRBD1. Germline-derived CDR1 and CDR2 are KGHSH and LQKENI. This CDR3 spans 16 amino acids. V was pared by 1 base and J by 4 bases, with 6 bases of the junction left unmatched. The CDR3 DNA is TGTGCCAGCTCACCACTTGGACAGGAAAGCACCGGGGAGCTGTTTTTT. Its protein is CASSPLGQESTGELFF.

This rearrangement joins TRBV7-2 to TRBJ2-3; the D is unclear. The germline V and J ends were trimmed by 1 base and 3 bases, with 11 bases remaining between them. Germline V gene lookup returns CDR1 SGHTA and CDR2 FQGNSA. The CDR3 loop spans 15 amino acids. The CDR3 spells CASSLGVLRTDTQYF. The CDR3 region has the DNA TGTGCCAGCAGCTTAGGTGTTCTCAGGACAGATACGCAGTATTTT.

This chain uses TRBV27 with TRBJ2-7; 9 bases match TRBD1. Germline V CDR1 and CDR2: MNHEY, SMNVEV (reference sequence). This CDR3 spans 13 amino acids. Trimming took 6 bases from V and 4 from J; bases not matched to a gene: 4. The CDR3 DNA reads TGTGCCAGCAGGGGGGACAGGGAATACGAGCAGTACTTC. Amino acid sequence: CASRGDREYEQYF.

This sequence joins TRBV14 and TRBJ1-1, with D unclear. This CDR3 contains 13 residues. CDR1 and CDR2 (germline): SGHDN, FVKESK. Trimming cost V 2 bases and J 1 base, with 5 bases left between them. Here the CDR3 reads CASSQQQNTEAFF. CDR3 sequence (DNA): TGTGCCAGCAGCCAACAGCAGAACACTGAAGCTTTCTTT.

V and J are TRBV28 and TRBJ1-2, with a possible D match to TRBD1 (5 bases). This CDR3 contains 13 residues. Deletions cut 3 bases from V and 7 bases from J, with 12 bases between. Germline CDR1 MDHEN, CDR2 SYDVKM. The CDR3 nucleotides read TGTGCCAGCAGTTTGGGGGGTTCTAGTGGCTACACCTTC. Protein: CASSLGGSSGYTF.

The J gene is TRBJ2-7, the V gene TRBV9, with TRBD1 matching over 9 bases. This CDR3 comprises 12 residues. J lost 7 bases, V lost 5 bases, and 4 bases had no gene match. Germline CDR1 SGDLS, CDR2 YYNGEE. The chain's CDR3 is CASSGQGPEQYF. DNA for the CDR3: TGTGCCAGCAGTGGACAGGGGCCAGAGCAGTACTTC.

This rearrangement joins TRBV4-1 to TRBJ2-1; no definite D call. CDR1 and CDR2 (germline): MGHRA, YSYEKL. The CDR3 consists of 13 residues. V was trimmed by 0 bases and J by 7 bases, leaving 7 bases between them. The CDR3 is CASSQERKNEQFF. The CDR3 nucleotides read TGCGCCAGCAGCCAAGAGCGAAAGAATGAGCAGTTCTTC.